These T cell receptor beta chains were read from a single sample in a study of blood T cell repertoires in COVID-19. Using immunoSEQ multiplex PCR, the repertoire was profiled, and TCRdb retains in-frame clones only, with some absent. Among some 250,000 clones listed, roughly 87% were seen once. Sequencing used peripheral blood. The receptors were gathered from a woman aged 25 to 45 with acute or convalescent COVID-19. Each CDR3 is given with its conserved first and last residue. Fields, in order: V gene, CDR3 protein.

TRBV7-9 CASGRNTEAFF
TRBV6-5 CASSYLWTSGSGEQFF
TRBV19 CASLPFGRPSGNTIYF
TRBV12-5 CASALTRDRAGNTIYF
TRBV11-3 CASSATGYGYTF
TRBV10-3 CAICRVPRDTEAFF
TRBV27 CASTGGGSYGYTF
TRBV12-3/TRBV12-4 CASSFRLAETQYF
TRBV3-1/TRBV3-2 CASSQEEVVIGNTIYF
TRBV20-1 CSASESGTSAYEQYF
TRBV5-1 CASSLSGSLGETQYF
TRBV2 CASSGEGLSSYNEQFF
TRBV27 CASSLMGGSTNEQYF
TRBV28 CASLPGGDYGYTF
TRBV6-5 CASRTPPGGELFF